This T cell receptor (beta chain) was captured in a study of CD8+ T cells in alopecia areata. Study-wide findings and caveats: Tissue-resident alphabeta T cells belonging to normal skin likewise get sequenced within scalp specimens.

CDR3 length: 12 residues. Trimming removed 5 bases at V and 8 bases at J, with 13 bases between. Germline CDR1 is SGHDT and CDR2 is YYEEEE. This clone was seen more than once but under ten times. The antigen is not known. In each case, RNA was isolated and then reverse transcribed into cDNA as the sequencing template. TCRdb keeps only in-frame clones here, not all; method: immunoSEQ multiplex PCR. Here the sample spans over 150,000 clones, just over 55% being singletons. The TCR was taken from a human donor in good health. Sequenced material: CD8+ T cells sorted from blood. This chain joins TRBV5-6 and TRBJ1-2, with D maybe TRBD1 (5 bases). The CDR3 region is CASRQDGSGYTF. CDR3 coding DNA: TGTGCCAGCAGACAGGACGGGTCAGGCTACACCTTC.